Following are 32 T cell receptor beta chains from one sample sequenced in a study of read filtering for tumor transcriptome and immune sequencing. From 350 to 500 ng of RNA, a library with molecular barcoded alpha/delta and beta/gamma adaptors was made. MiXCR was run by TCRdb on the reads, yielding one entry per CDR3 protein. The profile shows 15,000 to 20,000 distinct CDR3 sequences, less than 25% of them singletons. Sequenced: a population of CD138-negative cells sorted from bone marrow. These receptors all come from a donor aged 40 or older with multiple myeloma.

This clonotype was counted ten times or more. CDR3 in amino acids: CASTTLGTHEQYF. CDR3 DNA sequence: TGTGCCAGCACGACCCTTGGGACCCACGAGCAGTACTTC. The chain carries TRBV28 and TRBJ2-7, with D perhaps being TRBD1 or TRBD2 (5 bases each). The CDR3 runs 13 residues. The V gene lost 7 bases and the J gene lost 5 bases, with 15 bases spanning the gap. Germline V gene data show CDR1 as MDHEN and CDR2 as SYDVKM.

The chain links TRBV29-1 to TRBJ2-1; 12 bases map to TRBD2. From germline, CDR1 is SQVTM and CDR2 ANQGSEA. The J segment lost 12 bases and the V segment lost 7 bases, leaving 13 bases of the junction unmatched. This CDR3 is 14 amino acids long. CDR3 protein: CSGRTSGMYDGQFF. The CDR3 DNA reads as TGCAGCGGACGGACTAGCGGGATGTACGATGGGCAGTTCTTC.

This clonotype is labeled as medium-sized. The J gene is TRBJ1-1, the V gene TRBV28; D unclear. CDR1 and CDR2 (germline): MDHEN, SYDVKM. CDR3 size: 15 residues. V was shortened by 7 bases and J by 0 bases, with 15 bases between the two germline ends. In nucleotides, the CDR3 is TGTGCCAGCATTTACTCGGACCTGATGAACACTGAAGCTTTCTTT. Encoded protein: CASIYSDLMNTEAFF.

In its sample, this clonotype was seen many times. This may come from a read error, since a much larger clone is one base off. V gene TRBV5-1 combines with J gene TRBJ2-3; possibly TRBD1 or TRBD2 for D (5 bases each). Looked up from germline, CDR1 is SGHRS and CDR2 is YFSETQ. The CDR3 has 16 amino acids. This CDR3 is CASSRTGPSSTDAQYF. CDR3 DNA sequence: TGCGCCAGCAGCAGAACAGGTCCGTCTAGCACAGATGCGCAGTATTTT.

This clonotype appeared a few times. As DNA, the CDR3 is TGTGCCAGCAGTCGACTTGGACGGGCCACCGGGGAGCTGTTTTTT. Translated: CASSRLGRATGELFF. The V call is TRBV28, the J call TRBJ2-2, with unresolved D. Germline values: CDR1 MDHEN, CDR2 SYDVKM. This CDR3 contains 15 residues. Trimming took off 5 bases at V and 4 bases at J, with 14 bases between the two ends.

In its sample, this clonotype ranks as medium-sized. The J gene is TRBJ1-2, the V gene TRBV29-1; 10 positions agree with TRBD1. Germline CDR1 reads SQVTM; CDR2 reads ANQGSEA. V shed 0 bases and J 7 bases; nucleotides not matched to a gene: 17. There are 18 residues in the CDR3. The CDR3 sequence: CSVEDEGEDRGNRFGYTF. The CDR3 DNA sequence: TGCAGCGTTGAAGATGAAGGGGAGGACAGGGGGAATCGGTTTGGCTACACCTTC.

This chain joins TRBV4-1 and TRBJ2-5, with 8 bases aligning to TRBD2. V was clipped by 5 bases and J by 5 bases; unmatched bases: 13. The CDR3 is 16 amino acids. Germline values: CDR1 MGHRA, CDR2 YSYEKL. CDR3 DNA sequence: TGCGCCAGCAGCGCCTACTTAGCGGGAAGGTGGGAGACCCAGTACTTC. It translates to CASSAYLAGRWETQYF.

This clonotype has a count of ten or more. The V and J genes are TRBV7-2 and TRBJ1-5, with D unresolved. The V and J ends lost 1 base and 4 bases respectively, with 5 bases between them. The CDR3 sequence is 13 residues long. CDR1 and CDR2 from the germline V gene are SGHTA and FQGNSA. The CDR3 here is CASSLGPNQPQHF. The CDR3 DNA is TGTGCCAGCAGCTTAGGCCCGAATCAGCCCCAGCATTTT. Looking up the rest from reference TRBV7-2 and TRBJ1-5 gives the full variable domain: GAGVSQSPSNKVTEKGKDVELRCDPISGHTALYWYRQSLGQGLEFLIYFQGNSAPDKSGLPSDRFSAERTGGSVSTLTIQRTQQEDSAVYLCASSLGPNQPQHFGDGTRLSIL.

This clonotype occurred many times. This chain links TRBV3-1 with TRBJ2-6, with D possibly being TRBD1 (6 bases). Trimming pared 1 base from V and 4 bases from J, leaving 14 bases between. Germline CDR1 reads LGHDT; CDR2 reads YNNKEL (reference sequence). CDR3 size: 17 residues. The CDR3 region is CASSQAFQGYGANVLTF. CDR3 DNA: TGTGCCAGCAGCCAAGCCTTCCAGGGGTACGGGGCCAACGTCCTGACTTTC.

This clonotype has more than one count but fewer than ten. This sequence joins TRBV28 and TRBJ2-1, with 7 bases lining up with TRBD2. The CDR3 is 15 amino acids. Germline CDR1 is MDHEN and CDR2 is SYDVKM. The V and J ends lost 4 bases and 4 bases, in that order; junction bases with no gene match: 7. The CDR3 sequence is CASSSHSGSYNEQFF. CDR3 DNA sequence: TGTGCCAGCAGTTCTCATAGCGGGTCATACAATGAGCAGTTCTTC. The full variable domain, rest sourced from reference TRBV28 and TRBJ2-1, is DVKVTQSSRYLVKRTGEKVFLECVQDMDHENMFWYRQDPGLGLRLIYFSYDVKMKEKGDIPEGYSVSREKKERFSLILESASTNQTSMYLCASSSHSGSYNEQFFGPGTRLTVL.

This sequence joins TRBV20-1 and TRBJ2-1; 15 bases map to TRBD2. Germline V CDR1 and CDR2: DFQATT, SNEGSKA (reference sequence). V dropped 2 bases and J dropped 8; count of bases not matched to a gene: 13. The CDR3 loop spans 18 amino acids. DNA of the CDR3: TGCAGTGCTAGACAAAGGACTAGCGGGAGGGGCATTATCGATGAGCAGTTCTTC. This gives the protein CSARQRTSGRGIIDEQFF.

This clonotype was counted at least ten times. V usage is TRBV14 and J usage is TRBJ2-3, with 11 bases matching TRBD2. This CDR3 has 15 amino acids. With V trimmed by 3 bases and J by 3 bases, 2 bases remained unmatched. The germline CDR1 and CDR2 sequences are SGHDN and FVKESK. The DNA for the CDR3 is TGTGCCAGCAGCCATCGACTAGCGGGGACAGATACGCAGTATTTT. Protein sequence: CASSHRLAGTDTQYF. Full variable domain (outside the CDR3, taken from reference TRBV14 and TRBJ2-3): EAGVTQFPSHSVIEKGQTVTLRCDPISGHDNLYWYRRVMGKEIKFLLHFVKESKQDESGMPNNRFLAERTGGTYSTLKVQPAELEDSGVYFCASSHRLAGTDTQYFGPGTRLTVL.

The chain uses TRBV28 and TRBJ2-6; D is ambiguous. The V end lost 3 bases, the J end lost 6 bases, and 9 bases lay between the germline ends. The germline V gene encodes CDR1 MDHEN and CDR2 SYDVKM. The CDR3 spans 14 residues. CDR3 region: CASSLDGLANVLTF. The CDR3 DNA is TGTGCCAGCAGTTTGGACGGGTTGGCCAACGTCCTGACTTTC.

In this sample, this clonotype turned up many times. The chain joins TRBV7-2 to TRBJ1-1; no reliable D call. V lost 4 bases and J 4 bases, leaving 16 bases between the germline ends. This CDR3 comprises 15 residues. Germline CDR1 and CDR2: SGHTA and FQGNSA. CDR3 sequence (DNA): TGTGCCAGCAGCTCTCGTCCTAATTCTGGCACTGAAGCTTTCTTT. This encodes CASSSRPNSGTEAFF.

About this clonotype: A much bigger clone sits one base away, suggesting this may be a read error. The chain recombines TRBV6-6 with TRBJ2-1; perhaps TRBD2 as D (6 bases). Germline values: CDR1 MNHNY, CDR2 SVGAGI (reference sequence). CDR3 length: 13 amino acids. DNA for the CDR3: TGTGCCAGCGCTAGCGTTCCCTCTAATGAGCGGTTCTTC. This sequence encodes CASASVPSNERFF.

This clonotype was seen at least ten times. V is TRBV5-1 and J is TRBJ2-1; 11 nucleotides align to TRBD2. Per germline, CDR1 SGHRS and CDR2 YFSETQ. The V gene end was trimmed by 4 bases and the J gene end by 6 bases; junction bases not matched to a gene: 6. The CDR3 consists of 15 residues. CDR3 DNA sequence: TGCGCCAGCAGCGCCGGGACTAGCGGAGCCAATGAGCAGTTCTTC. Translating gives CASSAGTSGANEQFF.

This clonotype is labeled as medium-sized (0.01 to 0.1%). V and J are TRBV28 and TRBJ1-5; D perhaps matches TRBD1 (5 bases). Germline loops: CDR1 MDHEN, CDR2 SYDVKM. The CDR3 extends over 15 amino acids. The V end was cut by 4 bases, the J end by 0 bases, with 10 bases between. CDR3 region: CASSSTVLSNQPQHF. As DNA, the CDR3 is TGTGCCAGCAGTTCGACAGTACTTAGCAATCAGCCCCAGCATTTT.

This clonotype was seen many times. The chain links TRBV29-1 to TRBJ2-3; D unresolved. V lost 2 bases to trimming and J lost 1 base, with 1 base between them. Germline V lookup: CDR1 SQVTM, CDR2 ANQGSEA. This CDR3 comprises 11 residues. The CDR3: CSVERTDTQYF. In DNA, the CDR3 is TGCAGCGTTGAACGCACAGATACGCAGTATTTT.

This clonotype was detected ten times or more. The chain joins TRBV4-3 to TRBJ1-4; 9 positions match TRBD1. CDR3 length: 14 amino acids. CDR1 and CDR2 from the germline V gene are LGHNA and YSLEER. The V segment lost 3 bases and the J segment 8 bases; nucleotides outside the gene matches: 4. The DNA for the CDR3 is TGCGCCAGCAGCCAGGGACAGGGTGGGGAAAAACTGTTTTTT. This encodes CASSQGQGGEKLFF.

As concerns this clonotype: This is likely a read error, given that the CDR3 carries no conserved phenylalanine or tryptophan at its end. The chain has TRBV6-1 and TRBJ2-3; D unclear. This CDR3 contains 15 residues. The germline gives CDR1 MNHNS, CDR2 SASEGT. V was pared by 2 bases and J by 0 bases, with 9 bases between. CDR3 in amino acids: CASSENPGSTDTQYS. CDR3 sequence (DNA): TGTGCCAGCAGTGAAAACCCCGGGAGCACAGATACGCAGTATTCT.

This clonotype came up once. It may be a read error: a sequence one base away is much more abundant. This chain links TRBV6-2 or TRBV6-3 with TRBJ1-5; D unresolved. This CDR3 comprises 14 residues. Trimming removed 4 bases at V and 4 bases at J, with 11 bases between. Germline V gives CDR1 MNHEY, CDR2 SVGEGT. DNA for the CDR3: TGTGCCAGCAGTTGCTCGCCGCGAAATCAGCCCCAGCATTTT. Its protein is CASSCSPRNQPQHF.

Only a few counts were recorded for this clonotype. The chain carries TRBV6-2 or TRBV6-3 and TRBJ2-7; D is undetermined. The CDR3 runs 15 residues. Germline CDR1 MNHEY, CDR2 SVGEGT. V dropped 0 bases and J dropped 0 bases, with 9 bases sitting between them. CDR3 bases: TGTGCCAGCAGTTACTCGAAGATTACCTCCTACGAGCAGTACTTC. Translating it yields CASSYSKITSYEQYF.

The chain's CDR3 is CASRIGGENEKLFF. The CDR3 DNA follows: TGTGCCAGCCGGATCGGGGGTGAAAATGAAAAACTGTTTTTT. The chain recombines TRBV28 with TRBJ1-4; TRBD1 is a possible D gene (5 bases). Trimming removed 8 bases from V and 5 bases from J, with 15 bases in between. The CDR3 covers 14 residues. Looked up from germline, CDR1 is MDHEN and CDR2 is SYDVKM.

Many counts were recorded for this clonotype. V gene TRBV5-6 combines with J gene TRBJ2-3, with a possible D match to TRBD2 (6 bases). The CDR3 spans 16 residues. CDR1 is SGHDT, CDR2 YYEEEE, per germline. V lost 6 bases and J lost 5, with 22 bases in between. As DNA, the CDR3 is TGTGCCAGCAACACTTGGGGCGGGACTCCCGAAGATACGCAGTATTTT. Translated, it gives CASNTWGGTPEDTQYF.

In this sample, this clonotype turned up many times. V and J are TRBV20-1 and TRBJ2-1, with D possibly TRBD1 on 7 matching bases. The CDR3 length is 15 residues. CDR1 is DFQATT, CDR2 SNEGSKA, per germline (reference sequence). V dropped 5 bases and J dropped 9 bases, with 23 bases sitting between them. CDR3 region: CSASGTEIGSGEQFF. As DNA, the CDR3 is TGCAGTGCTTCCGGGACAGAGATCGGGAGTGGTGAGCAGTTCTTC.

V is TRBV24-1 and J is TRBJ2-1; the match to TRBD2 covers 13 bases. V lost 5 bases to trimming and J lost 8 bases; unmatched junction nucleotides: 8. Germline values: CDR1 KGHDR, CDR2 SFDVKD. The CDR3 loop spans 16 amino acids. CDR3 sequence reads: CATSAPTSGRIHEQFF. The CDR3 DNA follows: TGTGCCACCAGTGCCCCGACTAGCGGGAGGATCCATGAGCAGTTCTTC.

In this sample, this clonotype turned up a few times. Germline and junction disagree at one end, which may indicate a read error. CDR3 sequence: CASSLGVAGTDTQYF. The CDR3 region has the DNA TGTGCTAGCAGCTTAGGGGTAGCCGGCACAGATACGCAGTATTTT. J is TRBJ2-3 and V is TRBV7-7; a weak D match, TRBD1 (5 bases). The CDR3 spans 15 residues. Germline CDR1 SSHAT, CDR2 FNYEAQ (reference sequence).

About this clonotype: A junction boundary mismatches the germline segment, possibly from a read error. J is TRBJ2-5 and V is TRBV29-1; TRBD2 aligns across 7 bases. The CDR3 runs 12 residues. CDR1 and CDR2 (germline): SQVTM, ANQGSEA. The CDR3 DNA follows: TGCGCCGCGTTGACCCCCGGGGGGACCCGGTACTTC. Amino acid sequence: CAALTPGGTRYF.

This clonotype has at least ten counts. The rearrangement uses TRBV4-2 and TRBJ2-7; 13 bases line up with TRBD2. Trimming took 4 bases from V and 7 from J; bases not matched to a gene: 4. Germline-derived CDR1 and CDR2 are LGHNA and YNFKEQ. The CDR3 runs 14 residues. The CDR3 protein is CASSPGLAGEEQYF. For the CDR3, the DNA is TGTGCCAGCAGCCCCGGACTAGCGGGAGAGGAGCAGTACTTC.

The V gene is TRBV6-2 or TRBV6-3, the J gene TRBJ2-2; possible D gene TRBD2, 6 bases. Germline loops: CDR1 MNHEY, CDR2 SVGEGT. V was cut by 4 bases and J by 6 bases, with 15 bases left in between. The CDR3 extends over 15 amino acids. The CDR3 nucleotides are TGTGCCAGCAGTTCTCGGGGGAGAGATTCCGGGGAGCTGTTTTTT. It yields the protein CASSSRGRDSGELFF.

This clonotype was counted many times. The gene calls are TRBV24-1 and TRBJ2-1, with 8 bases aligning to TRBD2. This CDR3 contains 16 residues. Germline V gives CDR1 KGHDR, CDR2 SFDVKD. J gave up 0 bases and V 4 bases, and 4 bases lay outside the gene matches. The CDR3 spells CATSDPSGSSYNEQFF. In DNA form, the CDR3 reads TGTGCCACCAGTGACCCGAGCGGGAGCTCCTACAATGAGCAGTTCTTC.

This clonotype was counted at least ten times. The CDR3 region is CASSGARAIKYNEQFF. CDR3 DNA: TGTGCCAGCAGTGGAGCCCGGGCTATAAAGTACAATGAGCAGTTCTTC. This chain joins TRBV12-3 or TRBV12-4 and TRBJ2-1; unclear D gene. The V and J ends lost 5 bases and 4 bases respectively, with 18 bases between them. The CDR3 totals 16 residues.